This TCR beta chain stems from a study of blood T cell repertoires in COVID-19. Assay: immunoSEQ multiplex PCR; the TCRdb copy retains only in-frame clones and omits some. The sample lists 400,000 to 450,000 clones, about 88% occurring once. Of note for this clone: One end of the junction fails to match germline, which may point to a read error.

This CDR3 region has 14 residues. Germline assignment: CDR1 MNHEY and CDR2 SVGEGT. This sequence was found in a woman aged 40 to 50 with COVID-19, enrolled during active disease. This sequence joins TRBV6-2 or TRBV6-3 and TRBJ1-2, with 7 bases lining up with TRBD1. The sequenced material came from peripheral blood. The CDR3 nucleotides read TGTGCCAGCAGCCCTCAGGGGGTGGTAGGTGGCTACATCTTC. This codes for CASSPQGVVGGYIF.